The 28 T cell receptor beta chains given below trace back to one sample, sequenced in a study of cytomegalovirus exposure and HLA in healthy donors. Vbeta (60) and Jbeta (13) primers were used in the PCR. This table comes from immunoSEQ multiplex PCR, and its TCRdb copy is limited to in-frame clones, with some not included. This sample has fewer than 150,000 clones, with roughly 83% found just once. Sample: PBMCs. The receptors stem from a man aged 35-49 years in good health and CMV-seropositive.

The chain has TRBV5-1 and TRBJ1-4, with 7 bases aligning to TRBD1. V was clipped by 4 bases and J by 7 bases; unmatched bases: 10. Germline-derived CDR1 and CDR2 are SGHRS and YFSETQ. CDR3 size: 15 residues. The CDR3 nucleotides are TGCGCCAGCAGCGGAAAGACAGGGTTGGGTGAAAAACTGTTTTTT. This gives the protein CASSGKTGLGEKLFF.

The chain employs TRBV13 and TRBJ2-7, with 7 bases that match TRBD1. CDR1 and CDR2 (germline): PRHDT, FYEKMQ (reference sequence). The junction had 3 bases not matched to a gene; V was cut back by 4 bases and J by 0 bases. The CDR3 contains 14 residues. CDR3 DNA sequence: TGTGCCAGCAGCTCACGGGACAGCTCCTACGAGCAGTACTTC. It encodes CASSSRDSSYEQYF.

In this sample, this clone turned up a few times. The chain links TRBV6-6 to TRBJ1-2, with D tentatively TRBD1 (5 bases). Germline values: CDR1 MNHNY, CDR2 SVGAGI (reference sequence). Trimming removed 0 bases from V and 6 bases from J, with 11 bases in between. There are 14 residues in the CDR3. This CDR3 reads CASSYSGGEHGYTF. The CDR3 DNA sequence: TGTGCCAGCAGTTACTCGGGAGGGGAACATGGCTACACCTTC.

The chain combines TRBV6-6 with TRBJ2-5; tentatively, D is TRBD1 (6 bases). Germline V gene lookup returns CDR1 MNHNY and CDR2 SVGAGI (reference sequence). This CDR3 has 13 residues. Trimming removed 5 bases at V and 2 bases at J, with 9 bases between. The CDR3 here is CASSRQEQETQYF. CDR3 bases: TGTGCCAGCAGTCGACAGGAGCAAGAGACCCAGTACTTC.

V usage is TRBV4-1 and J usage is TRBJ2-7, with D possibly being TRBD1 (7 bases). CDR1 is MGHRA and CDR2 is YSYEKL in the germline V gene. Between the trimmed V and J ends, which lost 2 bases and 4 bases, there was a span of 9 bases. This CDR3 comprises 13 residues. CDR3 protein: CASSQQGGYEQYF. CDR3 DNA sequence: TGCGCCAGCAGCCAACAGGGGGGTTACGAGCAGTACTTC.

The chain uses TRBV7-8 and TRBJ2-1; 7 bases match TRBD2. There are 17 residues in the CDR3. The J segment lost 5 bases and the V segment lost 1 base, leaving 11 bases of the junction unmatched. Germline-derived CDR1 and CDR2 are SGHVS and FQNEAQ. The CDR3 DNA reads TGTGCCAGCAGCTTAGGACGGCGGCTAGCGGATGACAATGAGCAGTTCTTC. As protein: CASSLGRRLADDNEQFF.

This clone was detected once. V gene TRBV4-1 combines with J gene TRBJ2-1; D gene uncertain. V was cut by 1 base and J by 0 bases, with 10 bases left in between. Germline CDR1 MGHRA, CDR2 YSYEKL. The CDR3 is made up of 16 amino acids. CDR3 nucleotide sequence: TGCGCCAGCAGCCAAGGATCCATTAGCTCCTACAATGAGCAGTTCTTC. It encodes CASSQGSISSYNEQFF.

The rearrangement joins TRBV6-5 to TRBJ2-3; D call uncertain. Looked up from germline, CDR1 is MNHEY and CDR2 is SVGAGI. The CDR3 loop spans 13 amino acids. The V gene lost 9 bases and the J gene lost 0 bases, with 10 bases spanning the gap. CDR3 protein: CASHTKSTDTQYF. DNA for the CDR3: TGTGCCAGTCACACCAAAAGCACAGATACGCAGTATTTT.

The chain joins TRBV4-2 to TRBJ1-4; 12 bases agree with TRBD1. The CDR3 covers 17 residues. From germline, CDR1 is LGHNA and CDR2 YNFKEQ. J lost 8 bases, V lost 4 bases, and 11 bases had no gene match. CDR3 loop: CASSPPGTGGKGEKLFF. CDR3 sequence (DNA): TGTGCCAGCAGCCCTCCCGGGACAGGGGGCAAGGGAGAAAAACTGTTTTTT.

Here the CDR3 reads CASSVGQVGRGSSEETQYF. CDR3 DNA: TGTGCCAGCAGCGTAGGGCAAGTGGGGAGGGGGAGCTCGGAAGAGACCCAGTACTTC. The rearrangement joins TRBV9 to TRBJ2-5, with D maybe TRBD2 (7 bases). This CDR3 has 19 amino acids. Per germline, CDR1 SGDLS and CDR2 YYNGEE. V lost 0 bases to trimming and J lost 3 bases, with 24 bases between them.

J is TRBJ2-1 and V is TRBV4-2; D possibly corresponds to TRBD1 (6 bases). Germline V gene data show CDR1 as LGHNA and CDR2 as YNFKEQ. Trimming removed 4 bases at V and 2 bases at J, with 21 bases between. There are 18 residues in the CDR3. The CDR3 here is CASSRPESDRRTYNEQFF. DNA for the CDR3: TGTGCCAGCAGCCGACCAGAAAGTGACAGGAGGACCTACAATGAGCAGTTCTTC.

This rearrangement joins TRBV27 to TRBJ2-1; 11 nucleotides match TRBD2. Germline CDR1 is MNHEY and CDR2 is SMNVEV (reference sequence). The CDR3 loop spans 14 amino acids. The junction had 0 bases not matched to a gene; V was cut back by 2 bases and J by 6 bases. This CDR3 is CASSLLAGGNEQFF. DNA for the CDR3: TGTGCCAGCAGTTTACTAGCGGGGGGCAATGAGCAGTTCTTC.

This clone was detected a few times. CDR3 DNA: TGTGCCAGCAGCAAAGCGGGGGGGGCGCAGGGCTACACCTTC. This encodes CASSKAGGAQGYTF. This chain connects TRBV21-1 to TRBJ1-2. TRBV21-1 is reported as a pseudogene. This CDR3 is 14 amino acids long.

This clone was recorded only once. This CDR3 is CASRPELSSYEQYF. The CDR3 coding sequence is TGTGCCAGCCGCCCCGAGCTAAGCTCCTACGAGCAGTACTTC. This chain joins TRBV7-8 and TRBJ2-7; D call uncertain. The V end was cut by 8 bases, the J end by 0 bases, with 14 bases between. Germline V gene lookup returns CDR1 SGHVS and CDR2 FQNEAQ. The CDR3 has 14 amino acids.

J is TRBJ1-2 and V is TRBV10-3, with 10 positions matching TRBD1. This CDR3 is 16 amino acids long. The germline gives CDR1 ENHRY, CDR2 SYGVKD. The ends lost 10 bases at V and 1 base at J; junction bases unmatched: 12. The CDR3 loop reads CATVRDRGALNYGYTF. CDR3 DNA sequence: TGTGCCACCGTCCGGGACAGGGGCGCCCTTAACTATGGCTACACCTTC.

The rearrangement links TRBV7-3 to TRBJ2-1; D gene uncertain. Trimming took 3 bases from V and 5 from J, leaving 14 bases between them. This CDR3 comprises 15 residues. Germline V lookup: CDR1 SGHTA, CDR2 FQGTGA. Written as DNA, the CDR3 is TGTGCCAGCAGCTTTCTCCCACGAGTAGACAATGAGCAGTTCTTC. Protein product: CASSFLPRVDNEQFF.

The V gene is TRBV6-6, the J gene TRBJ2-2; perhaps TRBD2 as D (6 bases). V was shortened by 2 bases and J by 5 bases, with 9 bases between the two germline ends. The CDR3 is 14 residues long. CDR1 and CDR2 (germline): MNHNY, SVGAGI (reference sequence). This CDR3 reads CASSYQSGTGELFF. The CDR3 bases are TGTGCCAGCAGTTACCAGAGCGGGACCGGGGAGCTGTTTTTT.

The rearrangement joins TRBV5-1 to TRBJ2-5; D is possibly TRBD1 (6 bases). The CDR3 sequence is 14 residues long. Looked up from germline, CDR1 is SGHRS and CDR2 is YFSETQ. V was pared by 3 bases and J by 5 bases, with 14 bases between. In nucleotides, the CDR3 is TGCGCCAGCAGCTCAGGGGTAAGGACGGAGACCCAGTACTTC. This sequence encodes CASSSGVRTETQYF.

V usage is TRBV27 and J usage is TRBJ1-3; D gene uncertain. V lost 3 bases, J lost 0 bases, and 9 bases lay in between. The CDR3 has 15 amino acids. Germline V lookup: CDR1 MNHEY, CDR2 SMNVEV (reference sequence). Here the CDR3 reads CASSLRLHSGNTIYF. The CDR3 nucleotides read TGTGCCAGCAGTTTGCGGTTACACTCTGGAAACACCATATATTTT.

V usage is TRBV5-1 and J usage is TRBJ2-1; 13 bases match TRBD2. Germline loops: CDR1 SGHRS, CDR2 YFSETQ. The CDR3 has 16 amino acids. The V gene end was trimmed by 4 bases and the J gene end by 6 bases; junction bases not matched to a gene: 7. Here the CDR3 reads CASSHATSGGANEQFF. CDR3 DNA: TGCGCCAGCAGCCACGCTACTAGCGGGGGGGCCAATGAGCAGTTCTTC.

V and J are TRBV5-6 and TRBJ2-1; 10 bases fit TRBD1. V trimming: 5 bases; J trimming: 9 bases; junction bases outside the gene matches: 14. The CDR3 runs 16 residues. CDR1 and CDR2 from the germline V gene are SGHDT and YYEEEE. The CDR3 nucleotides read TGTGCCAGCAGGGATACGGGACAGGGGTTATATGGTGAGCAGTTCTTC. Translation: CASRDTGQGLYGEQFF.

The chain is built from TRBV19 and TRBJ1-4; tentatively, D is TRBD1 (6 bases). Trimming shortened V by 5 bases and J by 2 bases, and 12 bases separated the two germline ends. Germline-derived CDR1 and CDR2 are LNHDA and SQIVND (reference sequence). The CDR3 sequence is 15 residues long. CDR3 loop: CASSRGGSTNEKLFF. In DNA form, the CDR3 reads TGTGCCAGTAGTCGAGGGGGATCTACTAATGAAAAACTGTTTTTT. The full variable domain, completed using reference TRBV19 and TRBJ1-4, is DGGITQSPKYLFRKEGQNVTLSCEQNLNHDAMYWYRQDPGQGLRLIYYSQIVNDFQKGDIAEGYSVSREKKESFPLTVTSAQKNPTAFYLCASSRGGSTNEKLFFGSGTQLSVL.

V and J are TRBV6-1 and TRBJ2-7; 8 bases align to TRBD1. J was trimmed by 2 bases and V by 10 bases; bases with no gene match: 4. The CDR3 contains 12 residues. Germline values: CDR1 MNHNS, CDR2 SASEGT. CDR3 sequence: CAITTGAYEQYF. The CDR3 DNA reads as TGTGCCATCACGACAGGGGCCTACGAGCAGTACTTC.

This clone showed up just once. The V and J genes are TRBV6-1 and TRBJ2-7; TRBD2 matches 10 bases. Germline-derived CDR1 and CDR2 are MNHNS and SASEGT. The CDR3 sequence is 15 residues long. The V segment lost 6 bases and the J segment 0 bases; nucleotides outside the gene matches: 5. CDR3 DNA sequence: TGTGCCAGCAGCGCCGGGACTAGCGTCTCCTACGAGCAGTACTTC. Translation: CASSAGTSVSYEQYF.

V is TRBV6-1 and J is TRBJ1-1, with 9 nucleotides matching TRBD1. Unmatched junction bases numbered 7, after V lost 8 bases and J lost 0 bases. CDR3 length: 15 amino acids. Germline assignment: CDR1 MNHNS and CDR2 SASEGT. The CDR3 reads CASVTGGDMNTEAFF. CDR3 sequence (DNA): TGTGCCAGCGTTACAGGGGGCGACATGAACACTGAAGCTTTCTTT.

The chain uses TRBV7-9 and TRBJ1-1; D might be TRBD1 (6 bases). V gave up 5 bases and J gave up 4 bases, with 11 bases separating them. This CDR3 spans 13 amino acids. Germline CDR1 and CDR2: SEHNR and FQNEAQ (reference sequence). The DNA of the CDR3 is TGTGCCAGCAGCCTGCCAGGGGTCACTGAAGCTTTCTTT. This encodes CASSLPGVTEAFF.

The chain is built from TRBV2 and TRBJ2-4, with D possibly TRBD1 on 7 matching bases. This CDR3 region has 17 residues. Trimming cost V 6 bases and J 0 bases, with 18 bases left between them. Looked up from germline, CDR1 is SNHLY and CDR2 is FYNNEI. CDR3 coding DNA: TGTGCCAGCAGGGGGCAGGGGGGAGCCGTAGCCAAAAACATTCAGTACTTC. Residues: CASRGQGGAVAKNIQYF.

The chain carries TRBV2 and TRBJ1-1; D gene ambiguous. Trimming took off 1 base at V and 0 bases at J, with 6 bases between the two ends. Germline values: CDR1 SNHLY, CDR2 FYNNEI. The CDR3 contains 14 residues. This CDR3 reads CASSEGLMNTEAFF. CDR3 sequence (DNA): TGTGCCAGCAGTGAAGGACTGATGAACACTGAAGCTTTCTTT.